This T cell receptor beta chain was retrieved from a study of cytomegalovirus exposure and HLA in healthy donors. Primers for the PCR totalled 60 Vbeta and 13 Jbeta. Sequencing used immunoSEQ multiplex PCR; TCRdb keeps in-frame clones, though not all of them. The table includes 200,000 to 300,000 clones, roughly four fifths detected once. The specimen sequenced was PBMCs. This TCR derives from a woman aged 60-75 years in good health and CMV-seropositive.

CDR3 DNA sequence: TGTGCCAGCTCCGGTCCGACAGGCTCCTACGAGCAGTACTTC. Its translation is CASSGPTGSYEQYF. The chain couples TRBV18 to TRBJ2-7, with D perhaps TRBD1 (6 bases). V was pared by 6 bases and J by 0 bases, with 12 bases between. In germline, CDR1 is KGHSH, CDR2 LQKENI. CDR3 size: 14 residues.